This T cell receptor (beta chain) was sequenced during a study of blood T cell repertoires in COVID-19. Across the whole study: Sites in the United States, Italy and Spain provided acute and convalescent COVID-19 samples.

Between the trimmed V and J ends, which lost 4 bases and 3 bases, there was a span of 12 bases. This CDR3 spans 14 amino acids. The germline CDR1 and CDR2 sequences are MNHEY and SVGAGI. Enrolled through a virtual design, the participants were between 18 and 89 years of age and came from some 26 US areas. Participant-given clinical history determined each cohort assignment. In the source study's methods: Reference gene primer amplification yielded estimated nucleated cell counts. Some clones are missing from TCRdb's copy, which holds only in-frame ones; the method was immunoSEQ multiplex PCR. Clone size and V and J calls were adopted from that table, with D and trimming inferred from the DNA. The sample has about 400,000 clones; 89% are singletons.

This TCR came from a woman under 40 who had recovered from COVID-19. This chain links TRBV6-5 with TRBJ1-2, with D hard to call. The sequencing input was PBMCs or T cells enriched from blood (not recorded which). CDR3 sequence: CASSSNKRYYGYTF. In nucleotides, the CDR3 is TGTGCCAGCAGTTCCAACAAGAGGTACTATGGCTACACCTTC.